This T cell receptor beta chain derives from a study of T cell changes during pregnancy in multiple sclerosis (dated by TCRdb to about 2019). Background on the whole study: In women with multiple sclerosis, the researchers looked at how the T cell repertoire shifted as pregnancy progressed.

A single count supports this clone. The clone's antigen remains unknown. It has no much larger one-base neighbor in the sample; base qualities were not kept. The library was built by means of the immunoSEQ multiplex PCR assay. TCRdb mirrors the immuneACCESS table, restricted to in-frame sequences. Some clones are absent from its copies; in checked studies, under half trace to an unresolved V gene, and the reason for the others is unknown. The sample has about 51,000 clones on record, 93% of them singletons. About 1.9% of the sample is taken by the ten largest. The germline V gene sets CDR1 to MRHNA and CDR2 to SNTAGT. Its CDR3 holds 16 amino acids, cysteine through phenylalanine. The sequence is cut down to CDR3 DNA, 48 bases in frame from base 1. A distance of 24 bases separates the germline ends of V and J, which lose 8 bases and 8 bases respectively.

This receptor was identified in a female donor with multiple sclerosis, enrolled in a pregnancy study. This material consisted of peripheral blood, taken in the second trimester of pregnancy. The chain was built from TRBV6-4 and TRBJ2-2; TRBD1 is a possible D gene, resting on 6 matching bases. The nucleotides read TGTGCCAGCCCGAGAAGGCCCCGGGACACCGTAGGGGAGCTGTTTTTT. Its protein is CASPRRPRDTVGELFF.